The subject of this entry is one TCR beta chain. It has no known antigen specificity. Base quality data are lacking; no much larger clone is found one base away. This sample was taken from a study of T cells after posttransplantation cyclophosphamide (TCRdb year 2016). At the level of the whole study: Using TRB sequencing, the study followed how the T cell repertoire reconstituted after myeloablative bone marrow transplantation in which posttransplantation cyclophosphamide served as GVHD prophylaxis. TRA and TRB clonality were tightly correlated in 9 or 10 samples, so subsequent TCR analyses focused on TRB only. Public TRB sequences were checked against a database of over 3,600 sequences associated with responses to pathogens, tumor antigens, self-antigens and alloantigens. TRB sequencing was performed on blood from all 35 or so PTCy patients with 1-year posttransplant specimens. Antigen receptor sequencing covered samples from roughly 35 PTCy-treated patients and approximately 17 of their related bone marrow donors. In 3 patients, up to roughly 3 additional blood samples taken between 2 and 5.2 years after transplant also underwent TRB sequencing, as did pretransplant blood from a handful of patients.

In light of the paper, this sample's treatment or condition label describes: high-dose cyclophosphamide on days +3 and +4 as single-agent GVHD prophylaxis. For conditioning, the PTCy patients got busulfan and fludarabine, then a related or unrelated marrow graft, followed by cyclophosphamide on days +3 and +4. The PTCy-treated patients were enrolled in a prospective multi-institutional clinical trial. Peripheral blood and bone marrow mononuclear cells were isolated by Ficoll-Hypaque density centrifugation and cryopreserved. FACS on a FACSAria II was used to sort CD4+ and CD8+ T cells, including the naive and memory subsets. At the junction V is shortened by 6 bases and J by 6 bases, with 17 bases in between. The CDR3 goes from the cysteine to the phenylalanine over 15 residues. Of the read, only the CDR3 DNA is kept; its 45 bases are in frame from base 1. From the germline V gene, CDR1 is MNHEY and CDR2 is SVGAGI.

Genomic DNA was used for TRB sequencing, which was performed with the immunoSEQ assay at survey resolution or with the hsTCRB kit. The original methods were these. The immunoSEQ software was used for initial read processing, and the LymphoSeq R package was used for repertoire analyses. Clonality was computed as 1 minus normalized Shannon entropy; Gini coefficient was also calculated for each TRB dataset. To infer phenotypes in unsorted samples, TRB sequences from sorted subsets of the recipient or donor were mapped onto the unsorted samples of the same recipient. Drawn from immuneACCESS, this table holds only the in-frame rearrangements with V and J called that TCRdb kept. Clones are partly lost; checked studies trace under half to an unresolved V gene and leave the rest unexplained. The V and J calls and clone size are taken from that table; D and trimming were inferred from the DNA. The sample has 30,000 to 45,000 clones on record, more than 70% of them singletons. 7.5% to 10% of the sample comes from the top ten.

The paper's findings and limits, for the study overall: Across roughly 40 patients, recipient CMV seropositivity and CMV reactivation were highly associated with TRB clonality; PTCy diversity was similar to CNI/methotrexate controls. The TRB repertoires of T cells infiltrating skin or GI tract showed only limited overlap with the TRB repertoires of T cells in blood. Donor-recipient similarity was low at 1-2 months but rose over the first year, and later blood repertoires were often dominated by donor CD8+ memory clones.

Sequences were derived from CD4+ T cells sorted from blood, sampled roughly 250 weeks after a stem cell transplant with posttransplant cyclophosphamide. The receptor's source is a female patient between 40 and 50 years old who received an allogeneic stem cell transplant from a related donor, was CMV-positive, and had no GVHD. A transplant means some T cells may be of graft donor rather than patient origin. The rearrangement combines TRBV6-5 with TRBJ2-2; a weak D assignment points to TRBD2 (8 bases agree). The CDR3 in this case is CASSRGGQGAGELFF. The sequenced DNA is TGTGCCAGCAGCCGCGGGGGGCAGGGGGCCGGGGAGCTGTTTTTT.